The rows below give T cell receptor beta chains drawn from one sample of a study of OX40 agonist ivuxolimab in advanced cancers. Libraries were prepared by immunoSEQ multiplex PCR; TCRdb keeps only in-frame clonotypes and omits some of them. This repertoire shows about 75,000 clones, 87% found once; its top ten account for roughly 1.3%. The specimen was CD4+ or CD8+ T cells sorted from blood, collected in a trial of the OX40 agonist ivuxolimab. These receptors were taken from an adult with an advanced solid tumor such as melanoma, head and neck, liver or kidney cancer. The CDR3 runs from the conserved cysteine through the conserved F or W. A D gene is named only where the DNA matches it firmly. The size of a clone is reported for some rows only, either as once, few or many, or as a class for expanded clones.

CDR3aa: CASSQDTLRQGHGELFF
CDR3nt: TGCGCCAGCAGCCAAGATACTCTCCGACAGGGCCACGGGGAGCTGTTTTTT
abundance: .
v_gene: TRBV4-1
d_gene: TRBD1
j_gene: TRBJ2-2

CDR3aa: CASSIGGTGNEKLFF
CDR3nt: TGTGCCAGCAGCATAGGAGGCACAGGGAATGAAAAACTGTTTTTT
abundance: .
v_gene: TRBV28
d_gene: .
j_gene: TRBJ1-4

CDR3aa: CAISESTGYNSPLHF
CDR3nt: TGTGCCATCAGTGAGTCGACAGGCTATAATTCACCCCTCCACTTT
abundance: .
v_gene: TRBV10-3
d_gene: .
j_gene: TRBJ1-6

CDR3aa: CASSFHGQPEAFF
CDR3nt: TGTGCCAGCAGCTTCCACGGACAGCCTGAAGCTTTCTTT
abundance: .
v_gene: TRBV7-9
d_gene: .
j_gene: TRBJ1-1

CDR3aa: CASSVDTGRATGELFF
CDR3nt: TGTGCCAGCAGCGTAGATACAGGGCGTGCCACCGGGGAGCTGTTTTTT
abundance: .
v_gene: TRBV9
d_gene: .
j_gene: TRBJ2-2

CDR3aa: CASSQGLYEQYF
CDR3nt: TGTGCCAGCAGCCAAGGACTCTACGAGCAGTACTTC
abundance: .
v_gene: TRBV14
d_gene: .
j_gene: TRBJ2-7

CDR3aa: CASTEGRTGELFF
CDR3nt: TGTGCCAGCACCGAAGGGAGGACCGGGGAGCTGTTTTTT
abundance: .
v_gene: TRBV28
d_gene: .
j_gene: TRBJ2-2

CDR3aa: CASSERTGQTDTQYF
CDR3nt: TGTGCCAGCAGTGAAAGGACAGGACAGACAGATACGCAGTATTTT
abundance: .
v_gene: TRBV2
d_gene: TRBD1
j_gene: TRBJ2-3

CDR3aa: CASSPARGNTGELFF
CDR3nt: TGTGCCAGCAGCCCGGCCAGGGGCAACACCGGGGAGCTGTTTTTT
abundance: once
v_gene: TRBV11-2
d_gene: .
j_gene: TRBJ2-2

CDR3aa: CASSFDSLSRGYTF
CDR3nt: TGTGCCAGCAGTTTCGATTCCCTTTCGAGGGGCTACACCTTC
abundance: .
v_gene: TRBV28
d_gene: .
j_gene: TRBJ1-2

CDR3aa: CATSRELGSTDTQYF
CDR3nt: TGTGCCACCAGCAGAGAACTGGGAAGCACAGATACGCAGTATTTT
abundance: .
v_gene: TRBV15
d_gene: .
j_gene: TRBJ2-3

CDR3aa: CASSERGSRNTIYF
CDR3nt: TGCGCCAGCAGCGAAAGAGGGTCTCGGAACACCATATATTTT
abundance: .
v_gene: TRBV5-1
d_gene: .
j_gene: TRBJ1-3

CDR3aa: CSVESPRGPRYEQYF
CDR3nt: TGCAGCGTTGAAAGTCCGCGGGGACCCCGCTACGAGCAGTACTTC
abundance: .
v_gene: TRBV29-1
d_gene: .
j_gene: TRBJ2-7

CDR3aa: CASRFYRGGDEKLFF
CDR3nt: TGTGCCAGCAGATTCTACAGGGGAGGGGATGAAAAACTGTTTTTT
abundance: .
v_gene: TRBV2
d_gene: TRBD1
j_gene: TRBJ1-4

CDR3aa: CAWSVWPRDQYF
CDR3nt: TGTGCCTGGAGTGTATGGCCGCGGGACCAGTACTTC
abundance: .
v_gene: TRBV30
d_gene: .
j_gene: TRBJ2-5

CDR3aa: CASRKRSSYEQYF
CDR3nt: TGTGCCAGCAGAAAGAGGTCGAGTTACGAGCAGTACTTC
abundance: .
v_gene: TRBV6-6
d_gene: .
j_gene: TRBJ2-7

CDR3aa: CASSLFLAGVSGYTF
CDR3nt: TGTGCCAGCAGCTTATTCCTGGCCGGTGTTAGTGGCTACACCTTC
abundance: .
v_gene: TRBV7-2
d_gene: .
j_gene: TRBJ1-2

CDR3aa: CASRVDTIYF
CDR3nt: TGTGCCAGCAGGGTTGACACCATATATTTT
abundance: .
v_gene: TRBV6-5
d_gene: .
j_gene: TRBJ1-3

CDR3aa: CASSQEGGGNQPQHF
CDR3nt: TGTGCCAGCAGCCAAGAAGGTGGGGGCAATCAGCCCCAGCATTTT
abundance: .
v_gene: TRBV7-9
d_gene: .
j_gene: TRBJ1-5

CDR3aa: CASSGSGITDTQYF
CDR3nt: TGTGCCAGCAGTGGGAGCGGCATCACAGATACGCAGTATTTT
abundance: .
v_gene: TRBV6-1
d_gene: .
j_gene: TRBJ2-3

CDR3aa: CSAKGDEQFF
CDR3nt: TGCAGTGCAAAAGGTGATGAGCAGTTCTTC
abundance: .
v_gene: TRBV20-1
d_gene: .
j_gene: TRBJ2-1

CDR3aa: CASSRNTEAFF
CDR3nt: TGTGCCAGTTCAAGGAACACTGAAGCTTTCTTT
abundance: .
v_gene: TRBV19
d_gene: .
j_gene: TRBJ1-1

CDR3aa: CASSLLAGEYEQYF
CDR3nt: TGTGCCAGCAGCTTACTCGCGGGGGAATACGAGCAGTACTTC
abundance: .
v_gene: TRBV7-6
d_gene: TRBD2
j_gene: TRBJ2-7

CDR3aa: CASSTTNEKLFF
CDR3nt: TGTGCCAGCAGCACAACTAATGAAAAACTGTTTTTT
abundance: once
v_gene: TRBV27
d_gene: .
j_gene: TRBJ1-4

CDR3aa: CASGLVLWGSAKNIQYF
CDR3nt: TGTGCTAGTGGTTTGGTACTTTGGGGTTCAGCCAAAAACATTCAGTACTTC
abundance: .
v_gene: TRBV12-5
d_gene: .
j_gene: TRBJ2-4

CDR3aa: CASSVDGQGYEQYF
CDR3nt: TGTGCCAGCAGCGTAGACGGACAGGGCTACGAGCAGTACTTC
abundance: .
v_gene: TRBV9
d_gene: TRBD1
j_gene: TRBJ2-7

CDR3aa: CAWSKGVADYEQYF
CDR3nt: TGTGCCTGGAGCAAAGGAGTAGCGGACTACGAGCAGTACTTC
abundance: .
v_gene: TRBV30
d_gene: .
j_gene: TRBJ2-7

CDR3aa: CASSPRSRGTLAGELFF
CDR3nt: TGTGCCAGCAGCCCTAGGTCTCGTGGGACTTTAGCCGGGGAGCTGTTTTTT
abundance: .
v_gene: TRBV7-6
d_gene: .
j_gene: TRBJ2-2

CDR3aa: CASSYSRGGGGYTF
CDR3nt: TGTGCCAGCAGTTACTCAAGGGGGGGCGGTGGCTACACCTTC
abundance: .
v_gene: TRBV6-5
d_gene: .
j_gene: TRBJ1-2

CDR3aa: CASSVAGNTIYF
CDR3nt: TGTGCCAGCAGCGTAGCGGGAAACACCATATATTTT
abundance: .
v_gene: TRBV9
d_gene: .
j_gene: TRBJ1-3

CDR3aa: CASSLAPAGGQETQYF
CDR3nt: TGCGCCAGCAGCTTGGCCCCAGCGGGAGGCCAAGAGACCCAGTACTTC
abundance: few
v_gene: TRBV5-1
d_gene: TRBD2
j_gene: TRBJ2-5

CDR3aa: CASSQDPGLAGSEQYF
CDR3nt: TGTGCCAGCAGCCAAGACCCGGGACTAGCGGGAAGCGAGCAGTACTTC
abundance: .
v_gene: TRBV4-2
d_gene: TRBD2
j_gene: TRBJ2-7

CDR3aa: CASSPRLAGGKDTQYF
CDR3nt: TGTGCCAGCTCACCGCGGCTAGCGGGGGGGAAGGATACGCAGTATTTT
abundance: .
v_gene: TRBV18
d_gene: TRBD2
j_gene: TRBJ2-3

CDR3aa: CASSLMGLGEKLFF
CDR3nt: TGTGCCAGCAGTTTAATGGGGCTCGGAGAAAAACTGTTTTTT
abundance: once
v_gene: TRBV27
d_gene: .
j_gene: TRBJ1-4

CDR3aa: CASSPLSLKAGELDTQYF
CDR3nt: TGTGCCAGCAGTCCGCTCTCATTGAAAGCGGGAGAATTAGATACGCAGTATTTT
abundance: .
v_gene: TRBV27
d_gene: TRBD2
j_gene: TRBJ2-3

CDR3aa: CAFRGGRSGNTIYF
CDR3nt: TGTGCCTTTCGAGGTGGCCGCTCTGGAAACACCATATATTTT
abundance: .
v_gene: TRBV30
d_gene: .
j_gene: TRBJ1-3

CDR3aa: CASSLEGQGNNQPQHF
CDR3nt: TGTGCCAGCAGTTTAGAGGGACAGGGCAACAATCAGCCCCAGCATTTT
abundance: .
v_gene: TRBV28
d_gene: TRBD1
j_gene: TRBJ1-5

CDR3aa: CASSLGGYNEQFF
CDR3nt: TGCGCCAGCAGCCTAGGCGGGTACAATGAGCAGTTCTTC
abundance: .
v_gene: TRBV10-2
d_gene: .
j_gene: TRBJ2-1